This TCR beta chain originates from a study of graft-versus-host responses after intestinal transplantation. General study points: Individuals carrying graft-donor T cell macrochimerism showed high graft-versus-host to host-versus-graft clonal ratios in allografts. Some GvH clones were seen earlier in gut or blood, suggesting intestinal origin.

Repertoires were generated with immunoSEQ multiplex PCR, while TCRdb's copy carries only in-frame clones and drops some. The sample lists under 100,000 clones; 85% to 95% were seen once. Trimming cost V 4 bases and J 3 bases, with 7 bases left between them. The CDR3 totals 12 residues. Germline V gene lookup returns CDR1 LNHDA and CDR2 SQIVND (reference sequence). About this clone itself: Its antigen is currently unknown.

The sequences come from unstimulated CD8+ T cells sorted from spleen or lymph node cells, collected before transplant. This TCR was recovered from a human donor who was the organ donor for an intestinal transplant. The chain joins TRBV19 to TRBJ2-7; D is possibly TRBD1 (6 bases). The CDR3 sequence: CASSTQGYEQYF. The CDR3 nucleotides read TGTGCCAGTAGTACACAGGGCTACGAGCAGTACTTC.